This paragraph covers one T cell receptor (beta chain) sequence. This sample is drawn from a study of blood T cell repertoires in COVID-19. Clones were sequenced by immunoSEQ multiplex PCR, and TCRdb holds only the in-frame ones, with some missing. The sample yields over 65,000 clones, under 90% seen once. The junction had 15 bases not matched to a gene; V was cut back by 4 bases and J by 6 bases. Germline CDR1 and CDR2: SGHNT and YYREEE (reference sequence). The CDR3 has 17 residues. Material for sequencing was peripheral blood. The rearrangement links TRBV5-4 to TRBJ1-2; 10 bases match TRBD1. This clonotype was obtained from a man of 80 years or more with acute or convalescent COVID-19. The chain's CDR3 is CASSPELDRGLINGYTF. The CDR3 DNA is TGTGCCAGCAGCCCCGAGCTCGACAGGGGGCTTATTAATGGCTACACCTTC.